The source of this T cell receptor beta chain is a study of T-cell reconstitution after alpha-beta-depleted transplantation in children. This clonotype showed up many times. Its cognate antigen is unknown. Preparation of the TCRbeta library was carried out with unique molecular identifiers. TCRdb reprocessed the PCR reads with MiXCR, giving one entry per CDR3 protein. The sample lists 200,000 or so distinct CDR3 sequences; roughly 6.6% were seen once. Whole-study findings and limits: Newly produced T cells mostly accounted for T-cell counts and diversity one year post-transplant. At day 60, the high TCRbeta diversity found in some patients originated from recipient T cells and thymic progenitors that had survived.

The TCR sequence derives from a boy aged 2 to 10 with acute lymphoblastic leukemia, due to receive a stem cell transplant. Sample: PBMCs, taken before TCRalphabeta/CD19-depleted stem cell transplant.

CDR3 protein: CASSLDSTIDYGYTF. CDR3 in DNA: TGCGCCAGCAGCCTGGACAGCACTATCGACTATGGCTACACCTTC. The rearrangement links TRBV5-1 to TRBJ1-2; D perhaps matches TRBD1 (6 bases). Trimming took 4 bases from V and 3 from J, leaving 16 bases between them. CDR3 length: 15 amino acids. Looked up from germline, CDR1 is SGHRS and CDR2 is YFSETQ.